What follows describes a single T cell receptor beta chain. The antigen is undetermined. Per germline, CDR1 MGHRA and CDR2 YSYEKL. The CDR3 extends over 16 amino acids. The V gene lost 0 bases and the J gene lost 4 bases, with 14 bases spanning the gap. These data come from a study of siplizumab effects on memory and regulatory T cells. Findings and caveats of the study: Siplizumab gave mappable alloreactive CD4+ clones an average Treg-derived fraction of under 70%, against 25% to 30% in controls. Siplizumab significantly decreased alloreactive sequences from unstimulated CD4+ memory cells. Only a minority of proliferating CD4+ or CD8+ clones had an assignable naive or memory phenotype, with roughly 80-96% lacking one.

Per sample, 100,000 or so TCR templates underwent assay. Clones were read by immunoSEQ multiplex PCR, and TCRdb kept only the in-frame ones, dropping some. This table holds some 90,000 clones, 70% to 90% found once. This clonotype was obtained from a human donor in good health. The gene calls are TRBV4-1 and TRBJ2-3; TRBD2 is a possible D gene (6 bases). The sample taken for sequencing was CD4+ T cells sorted from blood. The CDR3 loop is CASSQDAGLLADTQYF. The CDR3 DNA sequence: TGCGCCAGCAGCCAAGACGCGGGGCTCTTAGCAGATACGCAGTATTTT.